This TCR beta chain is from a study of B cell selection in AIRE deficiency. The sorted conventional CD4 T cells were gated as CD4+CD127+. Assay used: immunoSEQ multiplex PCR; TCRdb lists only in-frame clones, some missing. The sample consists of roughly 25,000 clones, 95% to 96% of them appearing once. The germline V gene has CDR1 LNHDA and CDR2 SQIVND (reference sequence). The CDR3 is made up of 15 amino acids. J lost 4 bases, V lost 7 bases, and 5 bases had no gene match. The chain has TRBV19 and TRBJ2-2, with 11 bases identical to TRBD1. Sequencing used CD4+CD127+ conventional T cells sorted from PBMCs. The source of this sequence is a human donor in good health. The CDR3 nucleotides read TGTGCCAGTACCTCCGGGACAGGGGGCACCGGGGAGCTGTTTTTT. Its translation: CASTSGTGGTGELFF.